This T cell receptor beta chain stems from a study of blood T cell repertoires in COVID-19. In the study's own analysis: Amplified reference gene primers provided the basis for estimating nucleated cell counts. Assay: immunoSEQ multiplex PCR; the TCRdb copy retains only in-frame clones and omits some. V and J calls and clone size are given by that table; D and trimming were obtained from the DNA. The table has more than 80,000 clones, approximately 86% seen once. This clone turned up a few times. The sample taken for sequencing was peripheral blood. The TCR originated in a man older than 75 with acute or convalescent COVID-19.

The CDR3 nucleotides are TGTGCCAGAAGCTCGACAGCAACTAATGAAAAACTGTTTTTT. This codes for CARSSTATNEKLFF. V gene TRBV5-3 combines with J gene TRBJ1-4, with D perhaps TRBD1 (5 bases). TRBV5-3 is designated an ORF whose function remains uncertain. CDR3 size: 14 residues. V lost 3 bases and J lost 0, with 6 bases in between.